A single sample is the source of the 27 T cell receptor beta chains below, sequenced in a study of sequential checkpoint blockade in melanoma. As to treatment: randomized to nivolumab then ipilimumab (arm A) or the reverse (arm B). The repertoire was sequenced with immunoSEQ multiplex PCR; TCRdb's copy has only in-frame clones and lacks some. This table has around 9,600 clones, 45% to 60% appearing once. The sequencing used CD8+ T cells sorted from blood (inferred from file names), collected from a patient given nivolumab and ipilimumab in sequence. The source of these receptors is a human donor with melanoma.

This clone was picked up a small number of times. The genes are TRBV7-9 and TRBJ2-7, with D maybe TRBD1 (5 bases). CDR1 and CDR2 (germline): SEHNR, FQNEAQ (reference sequence). With 9 bases removed from V and 3 bases from J, the gap between germline ends came to 12 bases. The CDR3 runs to 12 residues. The CDR3 spells CASWGGGYEQYF. CDR3 coding DNA: TGTGCCAGTTGGGGCGGTGGCTACGAGCAGTACTTC.

The V call is TRBV7-2, the J call TRBJ2-3; D might be TRBD1 (6 bases). Trimming removed 1 base from V and 2 bases from J, with 13 bases in between. CDR1 is SGHTA, CDR2 FQGNSA, per germline. The CDR3 has 16 residues. CDR3 bases: TGTGCCAGCAGCTTAGTTGTGACAGGCTACACAGATACGCAGTATTTT. Translation gives CASSLVVTGYTDTQYF.

The J gene is TRBJ2-3, the V gene TRBV7-9; 7 bases fit TRBD1. The V gene's germline CDR1 is SEHNR and CDR2 FQNEAQ (reference sequence). The V and J ends lost 5 bases and 0 bases, in that order; junction bases with no gene match: 11. This CDR3 has 17 residues. This CDR3 reads CASSQNDRDTSTDTQYF. The CDR3 DNA reads as TGTGCCAGCAGCCAAAACGACAGGGATACTAGCACAGATACGCAGTATTTT.

Details on this clone: Other DNA sequences in the sample encode the same CDR3. The chain joins TRBV9 to TRBJ2-7; 11 positions agree with TRBD1. V gave up 3 bases and J gave up 2 bases; unmatched junction bases: 4. The germline V gene encodes CDR1 SGDLS and CDR2 YYNGEE. The length of the CDR3 is 15 residues. CDR3 bases: TGTGCCAGCAGCGCCGGACAGGGGGCGGCCTACGAGCAGTACTTC. This gives the protein CASSAGQGAAYEQYF.

By share of the sample, this clone is medium-sized. The J gene is TRBJ2-7, the V gene TRBV4-2, with 7 bases identical to TRBD2. V gave up 0 bases and J gave up 3 bases; unmatched junction bases: 5. Germline CDR1 and CDR2: LGHNA and YNFKEQ. The CDR3 covers 15 residues. The CDR3 protein is CASSQEGGEGYEQYF. The CDR3 DNA reads as TGTGCCAGCAGCCAAGAGGGGGGGGAAGGCTACGAGCAGTACTTC.

The CDR3 nucleotides are TGTGCCAGCAGCTTGAGCGGGGATTACTTATACGAGCAGTACTTC. Its translation is CASSLSGDYLYEQYF. The gene calls are TRBV5-6 and TRBJ2-7; 7 bases agree with TRBD2. This CDR3 has 15 residues. The trim removed 1 base at V and 4 bases at J, leaving 8 bases unmatched. Germline V gene data show CDR1 as SGHDT and CDR2 as YYEEEE.

This chain joins TRBV9 and TRBJ2-7; TRBD1 matches at 8 bases. The CDR3 is 14 amino acids. The ends lost 3 bases at V and 2 bases at J; junction bases unmatched: 4. The germline V gene has CDR1 SGDLS and CDR2 YYNGEE. CDR3: CASSGRDRTYEQYF. The CDR3 bases are TGTGCCAGCAGCGGAAGGGACAGGACCTACGAGCAGTACTTC.

This CDR3 reads CATELAGYNEQFF. The CDR3 DNA reads as TGTGCCACCGAGCTAGCGGGGTACAATGAGCAGTTCTTC. The rearrangement uses TRBV15 and TRBJ2-1; 9 bases align to TRBD2. CDR3 size: 13 residues. With V trimmed by 8 bases and J by 4 bases, 3 bases remained unmatched. Germline V gives CDR1 LNHNV, CDR2 YYDKDF (reference sequence).

This rearrangement joins TRBV6-4 to TRBJ2-3, with 10 bases identical to TRBD2. Germline CDR1 MRHNA, CDR2 SNTAGT. The CDR3 has 15 residues. Trimming took 6 bases from V and 2 from J; bases not matched to a gene: 5. Written as DNA, the CDR3 is TGTGCCAGCAGCGCCGGGACTAGCGCCACAGATACGCAGTATTTT. Its protein is CASSAGTSATDTQYF.

This clone was found a few times. The V gene is TRBV6-4, the J gene TRBJ1-5; D gene uncertain. Germline V lookup: CDR1 MRHNA, CDR2 SNTAGT. CDR3 size: 18 residues. The V gene lost 5 bases and the J gene lost 4 bases, with 24 bases spanning the gap. DNA of the CDR3: TGTGCCAGCAGTTACCTATACACGGCGGGGAGTAGAAATCAGCCCCAGCATTTT. Translation: CASSYLYTAGSRNQPQHF.

The chain recombines TRBV15 with TRBJ1-1, with TRBD1 matching 8 bases. The germline V gene encodes CDR1 LNHNV and CDR2 YYDKDF (reference sequence). The ends lost 3 bases at V and 6 bases at J; junction bases unmatched: 6. CDR3 length equals 14 residues. CDR3 in amino acids: CATSRSPQGAEAFF. DNA for the CDR3: TGTGCCACCAGCAGGAGCCCACAGGGGGCTGAAGCTTTCTTT. Variable domain in full (rest from reference TRBV15 and TRBJ1-1): DAMVIQNPRYQVTQFGKPVTLSCSQTLNHNVMYWYQQKSSQAPKLLFHYYDKDFNNEADTPDNFQSRRPNTSFCFLDIRSPGLGDTAMYLCATSRSPQGAEAFFGQGTRLTVV.

V gene TRBV7-9 combines with J gene TRBJ2-2; 7 bases align to TRBD2. CDR1 SEHNR and CDR2 FQNEAQ come from the germline V gene (reference sequence). CDR3 length: 16 amino acids. J was trimmed by 5 bases and V by 4 bases; bases with no gene match: 10. The CDR3 protein is CASSYRGGPRTGELFF. CDR3 nucleotides: TGTGCCAGCAGCTACCGGGGAGGGCCCCGGACCGGGGAGCTGTTTTTT.

The V and J genes are TRBV19 and TRBJ2-2; the match to TRBD2 covers 15 bases. With 5 bases clipped from V and 6 bases from J, the junction kept 10 bases outside the gene matches. The germline CDR1 and CDR2 sequences are LNHDA and SQIVND (reference sequence). This CDR3 has 18 amino acids. CDR3 in amino acids: CASSGGTGLAGGPGELFF. CDR3 sequence (DNA): TGTGCCAGTAGTGGTGGGACAGGACTAGCGGGGGGGCCCGGGGAGCTGTTTTTT. Filled out from reference TRBV19 and TRBJ2-2, the complete variable domain reads DGGITQSPKYLFRKEGQNVTLSCEQNLNHDAMYWYRQDPGQGLRLIYYSQIVNDFQKGDIAEGYSVSREKKESFPLTVTSAQKNPTAFYLCASSGGTGLAGGPGELFFGEGSRLTVL.

This chain joins TRBV7-3 and TRBJ2-3; D remains ambiguous. The V end lost 2 bases, the J end lost 6 bases, and 12 bases lay between the germline ends. The CDR3 covers 14 residues. Germline CDR1 reads SGHTA; CDR2 reads FQGTGA. CDR3 nucleotides: TGTGCCAGCAGCTTAGCGGTTCGGTCCGATACGCAGTATTTT. Encoded protein: CASSLAVRSDTQYF.

This clone is medium-sized. J is TRBJ2-5 and V is TRBV7-9, with TRBD2 matching 8 bases. With V trimmed by 3 bases and J by 2 bases, 5 bases remained unmatched. From germline, CDR1 is SEHNR and CDR2 FQNEAQ (reference sequence). The CDR3 extends over 15 amino acids. CDR3 residues: CASSFFSGDQETQYF. The CDR3 DNA reads TGTGCCAGCAGCTTTTTTAGCGGGGATCAAGAGACCCAGTACTTC.

This chain connects TRBV2 to TRBJ2-1; 10 bases fit TRBD1. The germline V gene encodes CDR1 SNHLY and CDR2 FYNNEI. Germline trimming cut 11 bases from V and 0 bases from J; bases unmatched to any gene: 7. This CDR3 spans 15 amino acids. CDR3 protein: CAGLGTGDSYNEQFF. The CDR3 DNA is TGTGCCGGCTTGGGGACAGGGGACTCCTACAATGAGCAGTTCTTC.

V usage is TRBV6-4 and J usage is TRBJ2-5; 9 bases are shared with TRBD1. The last part of the DNA fits TRBJ2-7 better; the J call may be wrong. The CDR3 contains 15 residues. Per germline, CDR1 MRHNA and CDR2 SNTAGT. This CDR3 reads CATLRRGQGPYEQYF. The CDR3 DNA follows: TGTGCCACTCTGAGGCGGGGACAGGGCCCCTACGAGCAGTACTTC.

The rearrangement uses TRBV11-3 and TRBJ2-5, with a weak D call TRBD1 (5 bases). With the DNA end fitting TRBJ2-7 better, the J assignment may be wrong. This CDR3 region has 12 residues. Germline assignment: CDR1 SGHNT and CDR2 YENEEA. CDR3 sequence: CASSIRAGEQYF. The CDR3 coding sequence is TGTGCCAGCAGTATCAGGGCTGGCGAGCAGTACTTC.

This clone came up a few times. At one of its ends the junction is not consistent with the germline gene, which may arise from a read error. This chain joins TRBV7-2 and TRBJ1-2; weak D call: TRBD1 (6 bases). CDR3 length equals 15 residues. Germline CDR1 SGHTA, CDR2 FQGNSA. The CDR3 DNA reads as TGCGCCAGCAGCCAAGACGTAACAGGGAACTATGGCTACACCTTC. Translation: CASSQDVTGNYGYTF.

The rearrangement links TRBV4-3 to TRBJ2-7; 7 bases map to TRBD2. The CDR3 has 14 residues. V gave up 4 bases and J gave up 6 bases; unmatched junction bases: 9. CDR1 is LGHNA and CDR2 is YSLEER in the germline V gene. In nucleotides, the CDR3 is TGCGCCAGCAGCCGGGGCGGGGGTCCAAGCGAGCAGTACTTC. Translation: CASSRGGGPSEQYF.

The rearrangement uses TRBV7-8 and TRBJ2-5; TRBD2 matches at 11 bases. Germline V gene data show CDR1 as SGHVS and CDR2 as FQNEAQ. This CDR3 comprises 15 residues. J gave up 5 bases and V 6 bases, and 8 bases lay outside the gene matches. In nucleotides, the CDR3 is TGTGCCAGCAGTTCTAGCGGGGGGTCCAAGGAGACCCAGTACTTC. Its translation: CASSSSGGSKETQYF.

This clone was found a few times. V is TRBV18 and J is TRBJ2-7; tentatively, D is TRBD1 (5 bases). The CDR3 extends over 16 amino acids. Trimming cost V 0 bases and J 8 bases, with 20 bases left between them. CDR1 and CDR2 from the germline V gene are KGHSH and LQKENI. DNA of the CDR3: TGTGCCAGCTCACCACCCCCGGACACCCCTCTTCGGAAGCAGTACTTC. It yields the protein CASSPPPDTPLRKQYF.

This clone turned up a few times. The chain combines TRBV6-5 with TRBJ1-2, with D maybe TRBD1 (5 bases). CDR3 length: 14 residues. Trimming pared 4 bases from V and 4 bases from J, leaving 13 bases between. Germline CDR1 reads MNHEY; CDR2 reads SVGAGI. CDR3 DNA: TGTGCCAGCAGTTCGCACGACGACAGCTATGGCTACACCTTC. Protein: CASSSHDDSYGYTF.

This clone has more than one count but fewer than ten. V usage is TRBV30 and J usage is TRBJ1-3, with a weak D call TRBD1 (5 bases). The CDR3 totals 14 residues. The germline V gene encodes CDR1 GTSNPN and CDR2 SVGIG (reference sequence). Trimming pared 2 bases from V and 4 bases from J, leaving 12 bases between. The CDR3: CAWSSDREGNTIYF. The CDR3 DNA reads as TGTGCCTGGAGTTCAGACAGAGAAGGAAACACCATATATTTT.

V usage is TRBV29-1 and J usage is TRBJ2-7; 10 bases align to TRBD1. Trimming at V came to 1 base and at J to 3 bases, leaving 3 bases not matched to a gene. CDR1 and CDR2 from the germline V gene are SQVTM and ANQGSEA. The CDR3 has 14 amino acids. The CDR3, as DNA: TGCAGCGTTGAAGGGGACAGGGGCGGCTACGAGCAGTACTTC. This gives the protein CSVEGDRGGYEQYF.

The chain is built from TRBV7-3 and TRBJ2-2; the match to TRBD1 covers 9 bases. Germline V lookup: CDR1 SGHTA, CDR2 FQGTGA. The V and J ends lost 5 bases and 4 bases, in that order; junction bases with no gene match: 2. The CDR3 length is 14 residues. CDR3 sequence: CASSRGQGTGELFF. DNA for the CDR3: TGTGCCAGCAGCCGGGGACAGGGCACCGGGGAGCTGTTTTTT.

The gene calls are TRBV2 and TRBJ2-5; tentatively, D is TRBD2 (7 bases). The J call may be wrong; the DNA end is better matched by TRBJ2-7. This CDR3 has 12 amino acids. Germline-derived CDR1 and CDR2 are SNHLY and FYNNEI. As DNA, the CDR3 is TGTGCCCGCGGGGGCAGAGCCTACGAGCAGTACTTC. Its translation: CARGGRAYEQYF.